This T cell receptor beta chain was profiled in a study of T cell changes during pregnancy in multiple sclerosis. Produced via immunoSEQ multiplex PCR; TCRdb's table is partial and in-frame only. The table has approximately 64,000 clones, about 90% seen once. The material was peripheral blood, obtained in the second trimester of pregnancy. This receptor was obtained from a female donor in good health, enrolled as a control in a pregnancy study.

CDR3 nucleotides: TGTGCCATCATCCACCGGGGTACCTACGAGCAGTACTTC. Translating it yields CAIIHRGTYEQYF. The chain employs TRBV10-3 and TRBJ2-7; possibly TRBD2 for D (5 bases). The CDR3 length is 13 residues. V was shortened by 7 bases and J by 2 bases, with 12 bases between the two germline ends. Germline CDR1 and CDR2: ENHRY and SYGVKD.